This is a list of T cell receptor beta chains from one sample in a study of T-cell reconstitution after alpha-beta-depleted transplantation in children. Each CDR3 protein is one row after TCRdb ran MiXCR on the PCR reads. The sample lists around 600,000 distinct CDR3 sequences, roughly 10% seen once, with 3.5% to 5% in the top ten. The sequencing used PBMCs from the stem cell graft donor, collected from the stem cell graft. The receptors were sampled from a human donor who donated a stem cell graft to a child with acute myeloid leukemia. The CDR3 runs from the conserved cysteine through the conserved F or W. D genes are given only for firm matches. Clone size is given for some rows only: seen once, a few or many times, or a class if the clone is expanded.

>TRBJ2-5|TRBV29-1|many|.
CSGGPSLKTQYF
TGCAGCGGGGGACCGTCGTTGAAGACCCAGTACTTC
>TRBJ2-1|TRBV6-1|few|TRBD1
CASTGQATSSYNEQFF
TGTGCCAGCACCGGACAGGCGACGAGCTCCTACAATGAGCAGTTCTTC
>TRBJ2-5|TRBV5-1|.|.
CASSLEGAPQETQYF
TGCGCCAGCAGCTTGGAAGGGGCGCCCCAAGAGACCCAGTACTTC
>TRBJ1-6|TRBV29-1|many|.
CSVGTSNSEPLHF
TGCAGCGTTGGTACCTCTAACTCGGAACCCCTCCACTTT
>TRBJ2-7|TRBV3-1|.|TRBD1
CASSRGQKKTYEQYF
TGTGCCAGCAGCCGGGGACAGAAAAAAACCTACGAGCAGTACTTC
>TRBJ2-7|TRBV4-3|few|TRBD2
CASSQDPSGTKQYF
TGCGCCAGCAGCCAAGACCCTAGCGGGACTAAGCAGTACTTC
>TRBJ2-7|TRBV2|.|TRBD2
CASSRASGNYEQYF
TGTGCCAGCAGTCGGGCTAGCGGGAACTACGAGCAGTACTTC
>TRBJ2-7|TRBV12-3/TRBV12-4|many|.
CASSLVGRYEQYF
TGTGCCAGCAGTTTGGTAGGGCGCTACGAGCAGTACTTC
>TRBJ2-4|TRBV20-1|few|.
CSARGAKNIQYF
TGCAGTGCTAGAGGGGCCAAAAACATTCAGTACTTC
>TRBJ1-3|TRBV6-5|.|.
CASSYSPRGLGNTIYF
TGTGCCAGCAGTTACTCTCCACGTGGGTTAGGAAACACCATATATTTT
>TRBJ2-7|TRBV6-5|many|.
CASSYSRTLSYEQYF
TGTGCCAGCAGTTACTCGAGGACCCTTTCCTACGAGCAGTACTTC
>TRBJ2-3|TRBV2|many|TRBD2
CASNGGRVGDTQYF
TGTGCCAGCAACGGCGGGAGGGTGGGAGATACGCAGTATTTT
>TRBJ2-1|TRBV6-6|.|.
CASSRTWSSYNEQFF
TGTGCCAGCAGTAGGACTTGGAGCTCCTACAATGAGCAGTTCTTC
>TRBJ2-3|TRBV7-3|.|.
CASSPGVADTQYF
TGTGCCAGCAGCCCCGGGGTCGCAGATACGCAGTATTTT
>TRBJ1-4|TRBV24-1|few|.
CATSDFSQGEKLFF
TGTGCCACCAGTGATTTTTCTCAAGGGGAAAAACTGTTTTTT
>TRBJ2-7|TRBV30|.|.
CAWSNPGDITSEDSYEQYF
TGTGCCTGGAGCAACCCAGGGGACATCACTAGCGAGGACTCCTACGAGCAGTACTTC
>TRBJ2-2|TRBV5-1|few|.
CASSLHSWYTGELFF
TGCGCCAGCAGCTTGCACAGCTGGTACACCGGGGAGCTGTTTTTT
>TRBJ1-2|TRBV6-2/TRBV6-3|few|.
CASRRMNQDINYGYTF
TGTGCCAGCAGACGAATGAATCAGGACATAAACTATGGCTACACCTTC
>TRBJ2-5|TRBV4-3|many|.
CASSQGRGVPETQYF
TGCGCCAGCAGCCAAGGGAGGGGGGTACCAGAGACCCAGTACTTC
>TRBJ2-7|TRBV7-8|few|TRBD1
CASSAGTGEGEQYF
TGTGCCAGCAGCGCCGGGACAGGGGAAGGCGAGCAGTACTTC
>TRBJ2-3|TRBV24-1|many|.
CATSESTDTQYF
TGTGCCACCAGTGAGTCCACAGATACGCAGTATTTT
>TRBJ2-5|TRBV3-1|.|.
CASSHGQETQYF
TGTGCCAGCAGCCATGGACAAGAGACCCAGTACTTC
>TRBJ2-2|TRBV28|.|.
CASSLLRGRFVGELFF
TGTGCCAGCAGTTTATTGAGGGGACGTTTCGTCGGGGAGCTGTTTTTT
>TRBJ2-7|TRBV7-2|many|TRBD2
CASSLVTSGRTAYEQYF
TGTGCCAGCAGCTTAGTCACTAGCGGGAGGACTGCCTACGAGCAGTACTTC
>TRBJ2-7|TRBV4-2|.|TRBD1
CASSPLPGQGTYEQYF
TGTGCCAGCAGCCCGTTGCCAGGACAGGGGACATACGAGCAGTACTTC
>TRBJ2-3|TRBV29-1|.|.
CSVPGFGTDTQYF
TGCAGCGTCCCAGGGTTCGGCACAGATACGCAGTATTTT